This TCR beta chain was observed in a study of T cells in Graves' hyperthyroidism and ophthalmopathy (dated by TCRdb to between 2019 and 2020). About the investigation overall: To identify TCR V-J signatures that set the groups apart, the researchers used a discovery cohort of roughly 100 patients, made up of 40 to 45 with Graves' ophthalmopathy and about 60 with stable Graves' hyperthyroidism. Once sampling was done, hyperthyroidism patients were given methimazole at a starting dose of 30 mg daily, whereas ophthalmopathy patients were given high-dose intravenous methylprednisolone. The paper reports TCR Vbeta CDR3 sequencing of over 120 peripheral blood samples: under 45 ophthalmopathy, around 80 hyperthyroidism and around 17 progressor patients. The approximately 90 discovery patients were randomly split 7:3 into training and test sets. An independent validation cohort of around 19 hyperthyroidism patients and about 15 patients who later progressed to ophthalmopathy tested prospective prediction of ophthalmopathy. In about 6 Graves' hyperthyroidism patients, the study also compared T-cell repertoires from thyroid tissue with T-cell repertoires from blood. Findings and caveats that apply to the study as a whole: Most expanded thyroid clonotypes (frequency above 0.001) were also detected in blood, a finding suggesting that blood repertoires may reflect thyroid immune responses. Ophthalmopathy was separated from stable hyperthyroidism by a 13 V-J signature model, with over 85% sensitivity and 81% to 82% specificity obtained in cross-validation and 80%/75% obtained in testing. Sample size was not statistically predetermined, and investigators were not blinded to group allocation. In validation, progression to ophthalmopathy was predicted by the model with 70.59% sensitivity and 72% to 80% specificity, a median of approximately 7.1 months before onset.

A word on this clonotype: Its recognized antigen is unknown. It has no much larger one-base neighbor in the sample; base qualities were not kept.

Patients with uncontrolled infections, other autoimmune diseases, pregnancy or lactation were excluded. Diagnoses relied on clinical symptoms, serum thyroxine and TRAb, thyroid ultrasound and orbital computed tomography. Trizol reagent was used to extract total RNA, and RNA quality was then checked on an Agilent 2100 Bioanalyzer. CDR1 and CDR2 were assigned from the germline V gene as SQVTM and ANQGSEA. From the cysteine through the phenylalanine, the CDR3 covers 13 amino acids. Left in the record is the CDR3 DNA by itself, 39 bases read in frame from the first base. Germline trimming: 7 bases from V, 2 bases from J; junction bases outside gene matches: 7. The TCR beta CDR3 regions were amplified from the RNA transcripts. For the first round of RT-PCR on the TCR CDR3, the HTBI primer set was used together with the Qiagen OneStep RT-PCR kit. A second multiplex PCR round built the libraries, followed by size selection and purification. The libraries were sequenced on an Illumina HiSeq2000 using paired-end 100 bp reads. For the original study's pipeline: Raw data were processed with SOAPnuke, discarding reads with adapters, uncalled bases, mean Phred below 15, or no exact constant-primer or identifier match. High-quality paired reads were merged with COPE v1.2.5, and unique nucleotide sequences were defined as clonotypes. Clonotypes were aligned to IMGT TRBV, TRBD and TRBJ reference segments using MiTCR v1.1. Analysis was restricted to V-J combinations with a frequency above 0.0001, which covered roughly 99% of repertoires. The TCS score was defined as F50 (clonal expansion) divided by E x V (chaos), with BLOSUM62-based TCRdist calculated between CDR3 peptides within each V-J. Welch's t-statistics and random forest reduced around 550 V-J features to 13, which were used in a naive Bayes classifier (R e1071). The Morisita-Horn index was used to measure how similar the thyroid and blood repertoires were. The raw public reads went through TCRdb reprocessing: fastp at Q25, MiXCR clone calling, in-frame beta chains kept. Rows are combined by CDR3 protein, so each entry shows the most common genes and DNA. In this record, the V and J calls reflect TCRdb's handling and not the investigators' own analysis. Here the sample has about 660,000 distinct CDR3 sequences; just under 45% occur a single time. The ten biggest clones cover approximately 6.8% of the sample.

The rearrangement joined TRBV29-1 to TRBJ1-1, with 7 bases in between that match TRBD1. The sequencing sample was made of peripheral blood or thyroid tissue (not recorded which). The source is an adult man with Graves' disease, either hyperthyroidism or ophthalmopathy (not recorded which). The DNA sequence is TGCAGCGCCCCTAAGGGGGCTAACACTGAAGCTTTCTTT. Its protein is CSAPKGANTEAFF. This CDR3, with the reference TRBV29-1 and TRBJ1-1 proteins standing in past its ends, gives the full variable domain SAVISQKPSRDICQRGTSLTIQCQVDSQVTMMFWYRQQPGQSLTLIATANQGSEATYESGFVIDKFPISRPNLTFSTLTVSNMSPEDSSIYLCSAPKGANTEAFFGQGTRLTVV.